Listed below are T cell receptor beta chains from one sample, sequenced in a study of control samples from healthy donors and cancer patients. Repertoires were generated with immunoSEQ multiplex PCR, while TCRdb's copy carries only in-frame clones and drops some. The data show some 120,000 clones, with 80% to 90% seen just once and about 8.7% held by the top ten. Sequences were obtained from blood. The receptors come from a man aged 35 to 55 in good health. The CDR3 runs from the conserved cysteine through the conserved F or W. Fields, in order: J gene, V gene, CDR3 protein.

J gene: TRBJ2-1
V gene: TRBV6-5
CDR3 protein: CASSYSGPRVNEQFF

J gene: TRBJ2-5
V gene: TRBV7-9
CDR3 protein: CASSLAGGLQETQYF

J gene: TRBJ1-1
V gene: TRBV6-6
CDR3 protein: CASSAGGTGRSEAFF

J gene: TRBJ1-1
V gene: TRBV12-3/TRBV12-4
CDR3 protein: CASIQQGITEAFF

J gene: TRBJ2-5
V gene: TRBV5-4
CDR3 protein: CASTDSGGGGETQYF

J gene: TRBJ1-6
V gene: TRBV12-3/TRBV12-4
CDR3 protein: CASRPSIGSPLHF

J gene: TRBJ1-1
V gene: TRBV19
CDR3 protein: CASSRLSPGTEAFF

J gene: TRBJ2-3
V gene: TRBV7-9
CDR3 protein: CASSLAGLATDTQYF

J gene: TRBJ1-2
V gene: TRBV11-3
CDR3 protein: CASSLDPKGRATDGYTF

J gene: TRBJ1-6
V gene: TRBV7-9
CDR3 protein: CASSLGSGAQNSPLHF

J gene: TRBJ2-3
V gene: TRBV5-6
CDR3 protein: CASSLPETGVTDTQYF

J gene: TRBJ1-1
V gene: TRBV12-3/TRBV12-4
CDR3 protein: CASSLQGNTEAFF

J gene: TRBJ1-1
V gene: TRBV5-1
CDR3 protein: CASSLNPGHRNTEAFF

J gene: TRBJ2-1
V gene: TRBV6-5
CDR3 protein: CASSVGSSYNEQFF

J gene: TRBJ1-5
V gene: TRBV18
CDR3 protein: CASSHRDRVILGDQPQHF

J gene: TRBJ1-2
V gene: TRBV6-6
CDR3 protein: CASTGTGSNYGYTF

J gene: TRBJ2-1
V gene: TRBV10-1
CDR3 protein: CASSATGPEQFF

J gene: TRBJ2-5
V gene: TRBV2
CDR3 protein: CASSDGKQETQYF

J gene: TRBJ1-1
V gene: TRBV18
CDR3 protein: CASSPSRENTEAFF

J gene: TRBJ1-6
V gene: TRBV20-1
CDR3 protein: CSASRVNNSPLHF

J gene: TRBJ2-2
V gene: TRBV5-1
CDR3 protein: CASSLASGGASGELFF

J gene: TRBJ2-5
V gene: TRBV6-5
CDR3 protein: CATSPAGVQETQYF

J gene: TRBJ1-4
V gene: TRBV15
CDR3 protein: CATSSRGPTNEKLFF

J gene: TRBJ1-1
V gene: TRBV19
CDR3 protein: CASSSHVAFF

J gene: TRBJ1-2
V gene: TRBV7-2
CDR3 protein: CASSQRQGPGGYTF

J gene: TRBJ2-1
V gene: TRBV7-3
CDR3 protein: CASSPRGSGGAGNEQFF

J gene: TRBJ1-5
V gene: TRBV29-1
CDR3 protein: CSVELGQFNQPQHF

J gene: TRBJ1-4
V gene: TRBV7-2
CDR3 protein: CASSHTGANEKLFF

J gene: TRBJ1-2
V gene: TRBV25-1
CDR3 protein: CASSDTGAAYGYTF

J gene: TRBJ2-5
V gene: TRBV5-1
CDR3 protein: CASSLAKGLQETQYF

J gene: TRBJ1-5
V gene: TRBV24-1
CDR3 protein: CATSDLEGDSNQPQHF

J gene: TRBJ2-1
V gene: TRBV27
CDR3 protein: CASSRDLLAGGPNNEQFF

J gene: TRBJ2-7
V gene: TRBV20-1
CDR3 protein: CSASNVGGSHEQYF

J gene: TRBJ1-6
V gene: TRBV7-9
CDR3 protein: CASSLGTGGDSPLHF

J gene: TRBJ2-5
V gene: TRBV29-1
CDR3 protein: CSEIGQGGETQYF

J gene: TRBJ2-2
V gene: TRBV7-3
CDR3 protein: CASSKDRNTGELFF

J gene: TRBJ2-7
V gene: TRBV3-1/TRBV3-2
CDR3 protein: CASSPNGGGPHEQYF

J gene: TRBJ1-2
V gene: TRBV10-2
CDR3 protein: CASSESAGYTF

J gene: TRBJ2-7
V gene: TRBV29-1
CDR3 protein: CSVDGLAGSYEQYF

J gene: TRBJ2-5
V gene: TRBV24-1
CDR3 protein: CATSDYQGAQETQYF

J gene: TRBJ2-5
V gene: TRBV3-1/TRBV3-2
CDR3 protein: CASSQEGPSDQETQYF

J gene: TRBJ1-2
V gene: TRBV12-3/TRBV12-4
CDR3 protein: CASSLAVLYGYTF

J gene: TRBJ2-3
V gene: TRBV6-5
CDR3 protein: CASSYLAGGPSDTQYF

J gene: TRBJ1-5
V gene: TRBV12-3/TRBV12-4
CDR3 protein: CASSFREQPQHF

J gene: TRBJ1-1
V gene: TRBV18
CDR3 protein: CASSLLGQGAGNTEAFF

J gene: TRBJ2-7
V gene: TRBV7-8
CDR3 protein: CASSSPGGGLSYEQYF

J gene: TRBJ2-7
V gene: TRBV10-1
CDR3 protein: CASSESISTASYEQYF